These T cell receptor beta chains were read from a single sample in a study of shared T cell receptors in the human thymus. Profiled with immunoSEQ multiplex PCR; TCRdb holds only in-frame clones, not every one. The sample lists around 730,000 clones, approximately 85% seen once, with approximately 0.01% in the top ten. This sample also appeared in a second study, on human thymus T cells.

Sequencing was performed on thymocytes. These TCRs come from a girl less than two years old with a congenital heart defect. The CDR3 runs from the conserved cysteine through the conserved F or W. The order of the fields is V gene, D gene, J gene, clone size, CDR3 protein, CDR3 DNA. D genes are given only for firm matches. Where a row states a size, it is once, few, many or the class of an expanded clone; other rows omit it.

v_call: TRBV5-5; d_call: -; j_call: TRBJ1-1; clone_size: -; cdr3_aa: CASSRGGATEAFF; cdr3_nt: TGTGCCAGCAGCCGCGGGGGGGCAACTGAAGCTTTCTTT
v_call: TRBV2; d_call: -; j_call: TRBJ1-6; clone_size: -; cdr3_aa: CASSGGGLENSPLHF; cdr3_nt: TGTGCCAGCAGTGGGGGGGGGCTTGAGAATTCACCCCTCCACTTT
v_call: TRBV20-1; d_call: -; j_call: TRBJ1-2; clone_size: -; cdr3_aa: CSALLSYGYTF; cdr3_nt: TGCAGTGCCCTTCTGTCCTATGGCTACACCTTC
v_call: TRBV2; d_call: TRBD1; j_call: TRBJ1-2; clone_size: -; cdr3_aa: CASISRDRDAYGYTF; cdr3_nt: TGTGCCAGCATTTCCCGGGACAGGGATGCCTATGGCTACACCTTC
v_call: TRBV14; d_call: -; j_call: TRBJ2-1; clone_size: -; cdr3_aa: CASSPGQLNNEQFF; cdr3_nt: TGTGCCAGCAGCCCAGGACAGCTGAACAATGAGCAGTTCTTC
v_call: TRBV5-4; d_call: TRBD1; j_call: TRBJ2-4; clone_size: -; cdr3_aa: CASSSRTGSLLRNIQYF; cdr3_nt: TGTGCCAGCAGCTCCCGGACAGGATCCTTGTTGAGAAACATTCAGTACTTC
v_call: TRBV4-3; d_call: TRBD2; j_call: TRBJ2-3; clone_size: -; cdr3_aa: CASSPHGSGVADTQYF; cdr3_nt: TGCGCCAGCAGCCCCCACGGTAGCGGGGTTGCAGATACGCAGTATTTT
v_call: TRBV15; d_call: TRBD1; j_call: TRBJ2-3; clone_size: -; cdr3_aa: CATSRGIPTRPLQSGTGGLDTQYF; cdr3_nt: TGTGCCACCAGCAGGGGGATCCCTACCCGACCACTTCAATCCGGGACAGGGGGCTTAGATACGCAGTATTTT
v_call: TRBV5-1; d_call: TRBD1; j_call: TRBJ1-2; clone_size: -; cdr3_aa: CATRSGPGQGARIRGYTF; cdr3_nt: TGCGCCACCCGGTCAGGCCCGGGACAGGGGGCCCGTATACGTGGCTACACCTTC
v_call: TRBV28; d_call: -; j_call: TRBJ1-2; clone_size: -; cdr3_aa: CASSLLSSNYGYTF; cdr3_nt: TGTGCCAGCAGTTTATTATCCTCTAACTATGGCTACACCTTC
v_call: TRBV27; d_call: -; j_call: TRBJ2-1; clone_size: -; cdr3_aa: CASSEGRTFHNEQFF; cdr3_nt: TGTGCCAGCAGTGAAGGGAGGACGTTCCACAATGAGCAGTTCTTC
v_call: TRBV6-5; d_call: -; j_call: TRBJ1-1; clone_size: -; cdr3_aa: CASTRTTALNTEAFF; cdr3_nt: TGTGCCAGCACTCGCACGACAGCCCTGAACACTGAAGCTTTCTTT
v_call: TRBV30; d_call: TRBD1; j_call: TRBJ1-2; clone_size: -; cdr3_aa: CAWRGDRDYGYTF; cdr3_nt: TGTGCCTGGAGAGGGGACAGAGACTATGGCTACACCTTC
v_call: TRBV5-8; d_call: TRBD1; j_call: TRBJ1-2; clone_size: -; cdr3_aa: CASSLRDRGYTF; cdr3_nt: TGTGCCAGCAGCCTCCGGGACAGAGGCTACACCTTC
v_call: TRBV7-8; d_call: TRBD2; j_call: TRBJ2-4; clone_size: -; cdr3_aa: CASSLNKDLAGGPKNIQYF; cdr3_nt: TGTGCCAGCAGCTTAAACAAGGATCTAGCGGGGGGGCCGAAAAACATTCAGTACTTC
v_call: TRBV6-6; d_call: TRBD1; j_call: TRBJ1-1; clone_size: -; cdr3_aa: CASSYGRTGGEAFF; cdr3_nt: TGTGCCAGCAGTTACGGTCGGACAGGGGGTGAAGCTTTCTTT
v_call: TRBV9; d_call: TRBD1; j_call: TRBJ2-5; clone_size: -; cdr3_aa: CASSGDDGQGVSETQYF; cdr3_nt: TGTGCCAGCAGCGGTGACGATGGACAGGGAGTTTCCGAGACCCAGTACTTC
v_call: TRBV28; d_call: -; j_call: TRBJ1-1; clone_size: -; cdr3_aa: CASTSRSITEAFF; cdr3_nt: TGTGCCAGCACTAGCAGGAGTATTACTGAAGCTTTCTTT
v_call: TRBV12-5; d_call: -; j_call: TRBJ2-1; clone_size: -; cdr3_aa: CASTKGAPYNEQFF; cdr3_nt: TGTGCTAGTACAAAAGGGGCCCCCTACAATGAGCAGTTCTTC
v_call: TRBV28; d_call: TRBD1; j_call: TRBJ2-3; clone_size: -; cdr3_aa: CASSMYRGRGNTDTQYF; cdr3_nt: TGTGCCAGCAGCATGTACAGGGGGCGGGGTAATACAGATACGCAGTATTTT
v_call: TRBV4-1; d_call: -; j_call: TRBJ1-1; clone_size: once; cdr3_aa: CASSPLGARLNTEAFF; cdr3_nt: TGCGCCAGCAGCCCCCTGGGCGCTCGTTTGAACACTGAAGCTTTCTTT
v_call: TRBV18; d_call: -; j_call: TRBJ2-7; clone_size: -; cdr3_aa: CASSRRTGDEQYF; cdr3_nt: TGTGCCAGCTCACGTAGGACCGGGGACGAGCAGTACTTC
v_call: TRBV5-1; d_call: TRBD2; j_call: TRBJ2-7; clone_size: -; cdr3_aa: CASSLPGLAGSSYEQYF; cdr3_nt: TGCGCCAGCAGCTTACCGGGACTAGCGGGGAGCTCCTACGAGCAGTACTTC
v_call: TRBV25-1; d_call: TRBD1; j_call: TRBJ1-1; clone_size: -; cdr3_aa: CASSALDRGDSMNTEAFF; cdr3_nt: TGTGCCAGCAGTGCCCTGGACAGGGGGGATTCTATGAACACTGAAGCTTTCTTT
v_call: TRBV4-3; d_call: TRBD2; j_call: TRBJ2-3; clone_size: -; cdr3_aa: CASSHAKRGADSTDTQYF; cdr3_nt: TGCGCCAGCAGCCATGCCAAGCGGGGAGCGGACAGCACAGATACGCAGTATTTT
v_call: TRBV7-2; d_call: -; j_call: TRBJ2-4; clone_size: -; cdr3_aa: CASSLQGAKNIQYF; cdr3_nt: TGTGCCAGCAGCTTACAGGGAGCCAAAAACATTCAGTACTTC
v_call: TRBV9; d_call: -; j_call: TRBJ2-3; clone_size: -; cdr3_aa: CASSVVSAAGRTDTQYF; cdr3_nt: TGTGCCAGCAGCGTAGTATCGGCGGCGGGGAGGACAGATACGCAGTATTTT
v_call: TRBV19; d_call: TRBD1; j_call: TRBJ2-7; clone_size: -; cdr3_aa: CASSPGDRAYEQYF; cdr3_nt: TGTGCCAGTAGTCCAGGGGACAGGGCCTACGAGCAGTACTTC
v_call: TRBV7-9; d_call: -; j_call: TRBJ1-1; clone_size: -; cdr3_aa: CASSLTRLEGITEAFF; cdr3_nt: TGTGCCAGCAGCTTAACGCGGTTGGAGGGGATCACTGAAGCTTTCTTT
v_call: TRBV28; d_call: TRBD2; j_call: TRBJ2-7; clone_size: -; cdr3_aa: CASSFLSGGEQYF; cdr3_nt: TGTGCCAGCAGTTTTCTTTCGGGGGGCGAGCAGTACTTC